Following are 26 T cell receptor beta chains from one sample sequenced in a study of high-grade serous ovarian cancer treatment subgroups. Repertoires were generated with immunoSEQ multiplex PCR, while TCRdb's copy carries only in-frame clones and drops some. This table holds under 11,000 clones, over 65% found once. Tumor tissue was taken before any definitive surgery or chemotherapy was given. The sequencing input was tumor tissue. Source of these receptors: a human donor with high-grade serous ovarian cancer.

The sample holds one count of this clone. The CDR3 DNA is TGTGCCAGCAGTTACGAGGTTGAAGCTTTCTTT. Amino acids: CASSYEVEAFF. V is TRBV6-5 and J is TRBJ1-1; D is undetermined. The germline CDR1 and CDR2 sequences are MNHEY and SVGAGI. V was clipped by 2 bases and J by 7 bases, with 5 bases between them. This CDR3 contains 11 residues.

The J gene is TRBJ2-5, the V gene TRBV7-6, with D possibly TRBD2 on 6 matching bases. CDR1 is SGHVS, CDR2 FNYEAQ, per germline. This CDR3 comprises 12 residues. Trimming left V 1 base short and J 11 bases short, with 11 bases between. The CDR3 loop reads CASSLGNREQYF. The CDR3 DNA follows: TGTGCCAGCAGCTTAGGCAATCGGGAGCAGTACTTC.

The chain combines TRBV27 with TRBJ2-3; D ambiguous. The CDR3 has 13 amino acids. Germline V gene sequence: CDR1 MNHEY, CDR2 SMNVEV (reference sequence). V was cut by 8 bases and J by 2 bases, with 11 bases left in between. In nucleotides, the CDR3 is TGTGCCAGCGCTTTCACCTACACAGATACGCAGTATTTT. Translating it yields CASAFTYTDTQYF.

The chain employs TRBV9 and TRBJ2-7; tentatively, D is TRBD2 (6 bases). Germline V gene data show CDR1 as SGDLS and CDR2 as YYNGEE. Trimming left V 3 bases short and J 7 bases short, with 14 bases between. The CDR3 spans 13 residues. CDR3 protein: CASSEREVREQYF. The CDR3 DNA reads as TGTGCCAGCAGCGAAAGGGAGGTGAGGGAGCAGTACTTC.

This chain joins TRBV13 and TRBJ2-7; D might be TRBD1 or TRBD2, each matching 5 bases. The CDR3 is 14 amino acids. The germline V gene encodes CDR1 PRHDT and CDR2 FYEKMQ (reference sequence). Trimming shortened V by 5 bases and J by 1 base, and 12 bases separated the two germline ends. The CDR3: CASSRGRPSYEQYF. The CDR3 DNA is TGTGCCAGCAGCCGGGGACGGCCGTCCTACGAGCAGTACTTC.

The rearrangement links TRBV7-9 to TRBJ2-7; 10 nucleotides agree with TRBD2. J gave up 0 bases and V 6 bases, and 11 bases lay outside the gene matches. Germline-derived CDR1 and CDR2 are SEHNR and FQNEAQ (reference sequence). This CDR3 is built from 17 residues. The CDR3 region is CASRTGGSGRLSYEQYF. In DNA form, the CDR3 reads TGTGCCAGCAGGACCGGGGGTAGCGGGAGGCTCTCCTACGAGCAGTACTTC. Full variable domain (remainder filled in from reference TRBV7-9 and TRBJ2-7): DTGVSQNPRHKITKRGQNVTFRCDPISEHNRLYWYRQTLGQGPEFLTYFQNEAQLEKSRLLSDRFSAERPKGSFSTLEIQRTEQGDSAMYLCASRTGGSGRLSYEQYFGPGTRLTVT.

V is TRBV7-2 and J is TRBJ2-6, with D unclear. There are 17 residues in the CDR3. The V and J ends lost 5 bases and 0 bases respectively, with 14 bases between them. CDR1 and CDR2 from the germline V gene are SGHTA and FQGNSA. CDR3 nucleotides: TGTGCCAGCAGCCCCGCGGAGATCATCTCTGGGGCCAACGTCCTGACTTTC. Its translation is CASSPAEIISGANVLTF.

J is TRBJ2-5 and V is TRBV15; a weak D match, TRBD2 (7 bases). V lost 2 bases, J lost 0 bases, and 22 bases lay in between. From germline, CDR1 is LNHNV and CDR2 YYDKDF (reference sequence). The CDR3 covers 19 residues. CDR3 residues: CATSRSGRAGAGYQETQYF. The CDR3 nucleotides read TGTGCCACCAGCAGATCGGGCCGCGCGGGGGCCGGGTACCAAGAGACCCAGTACTTC.

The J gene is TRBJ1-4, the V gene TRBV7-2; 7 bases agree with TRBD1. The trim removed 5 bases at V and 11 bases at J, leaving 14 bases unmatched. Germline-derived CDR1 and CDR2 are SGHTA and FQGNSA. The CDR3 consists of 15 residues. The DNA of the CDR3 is TGTGCCAGCAGCCTGACCCGACAGGGCTCTACGAAACTGTTTTTT. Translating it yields CASSLTRQGSTKLFF.

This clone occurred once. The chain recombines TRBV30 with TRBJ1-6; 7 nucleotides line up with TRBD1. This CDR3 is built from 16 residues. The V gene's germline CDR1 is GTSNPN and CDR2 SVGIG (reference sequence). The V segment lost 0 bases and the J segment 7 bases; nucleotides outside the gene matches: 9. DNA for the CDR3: TGTGCCTGGAGTGTACGAGGGGGGACAGTCAATTCACCCCTCCACTTT. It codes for CAWSVRGGTVNSPLHF. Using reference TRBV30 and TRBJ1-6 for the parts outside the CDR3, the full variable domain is SQTIHQWPATLVQPVGSPLSLECTVEGTSNPNLYWYRQAAGRGLQLLFYSVGIGQISSEVPQNLSASRPQDRQFILSSKKLLLSDSGFYLCAWSVRGGTVNSPLHFGNGTRLTVT.

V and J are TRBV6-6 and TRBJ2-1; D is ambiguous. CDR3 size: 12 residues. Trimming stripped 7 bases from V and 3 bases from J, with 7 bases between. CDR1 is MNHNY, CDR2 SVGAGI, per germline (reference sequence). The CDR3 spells CASMGGYNEQFF. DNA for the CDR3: TGTGCCAGCATGGGCGGCTACAATGAGCAGTTCTTC.

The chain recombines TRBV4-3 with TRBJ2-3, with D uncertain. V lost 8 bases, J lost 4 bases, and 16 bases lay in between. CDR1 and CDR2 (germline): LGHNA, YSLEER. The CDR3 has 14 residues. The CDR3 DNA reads TGCGCCAGCTCTCCTTCGTCGGCCGCAGATACGCAGTATTTT. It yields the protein CASSPSSAADTQYF.

The CDR3 loop is CASNSGDRSKNIQYF. CDR3 DNA: TGTGCCAGCAATTCAGGGGACAGGTCTAAAAACATTCAGTACTTC. The rearrangement joins TRBV28 to TRBJ2-4; 8 positions match TRBD1. CDR3 size: 15 residues. Germline CDR1 and CDR2: MDHEN and SYDVKM. With 7 bases clipped from V and 4 bases from J, the junction kept 9 bases outside the gene matches.

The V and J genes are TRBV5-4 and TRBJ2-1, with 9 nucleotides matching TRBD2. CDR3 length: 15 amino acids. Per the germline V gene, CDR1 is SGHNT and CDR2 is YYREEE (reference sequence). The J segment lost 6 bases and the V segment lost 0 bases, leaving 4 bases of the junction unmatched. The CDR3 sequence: CASSLGAGGPNEQFF. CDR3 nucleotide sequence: TGTGCCAGCAGCTTGGGGGCGGGAGGGCCCAATGAGCAGTTCTTC.

The CDR3 region is CASSRGLAVEGNEQFF. Here the CDR3 DNA reads TGTGCCAGCAGCCGAGGACTAGCGGTCGAGGGGAATGAGCAGTTCTTC. The genes are TRBV4-2 and TRBJ2-1; TRBD2 matches at 10 bases. The germline V gene encodes CDR1 LGHNA and CDR2 YNFKEQ. The CDR3 covers 16 residues. V was clipped by 4 bases and J by 7 bases; unmatched bases: 10.

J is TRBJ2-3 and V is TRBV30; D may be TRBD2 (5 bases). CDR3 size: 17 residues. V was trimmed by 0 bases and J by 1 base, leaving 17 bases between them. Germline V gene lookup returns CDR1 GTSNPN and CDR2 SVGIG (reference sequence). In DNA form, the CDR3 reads TGTGCCTGGAGTGTACTTATCCGGGATGCACGCACAGATACGCAGTATTTT. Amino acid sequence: CAWSVLIRDARTDTQYF.

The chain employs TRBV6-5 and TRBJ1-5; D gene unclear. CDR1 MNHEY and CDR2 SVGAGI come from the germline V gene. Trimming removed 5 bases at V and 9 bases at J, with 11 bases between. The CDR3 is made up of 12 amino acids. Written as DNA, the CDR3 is TGTGCCAGCAGTGACCCTCGCCCGCCCCAGCATTTT. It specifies CASSDPRPPQHF.

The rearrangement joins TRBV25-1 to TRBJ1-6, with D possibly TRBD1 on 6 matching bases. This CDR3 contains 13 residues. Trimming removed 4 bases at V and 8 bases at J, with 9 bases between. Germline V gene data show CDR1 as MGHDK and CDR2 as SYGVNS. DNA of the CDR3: TGTGCCAGCAGTGGCTACAGGGATTCACCCCTCCACTTT. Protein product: CASSGYRDSPLHF.

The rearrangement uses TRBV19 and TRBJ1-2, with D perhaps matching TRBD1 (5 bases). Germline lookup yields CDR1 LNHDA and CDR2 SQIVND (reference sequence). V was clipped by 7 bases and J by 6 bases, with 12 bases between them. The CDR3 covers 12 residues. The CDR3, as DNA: TGTGCCAGTATGGACACCCCTCATGGCTACACCTTC. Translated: CASMDTPHGYTF.

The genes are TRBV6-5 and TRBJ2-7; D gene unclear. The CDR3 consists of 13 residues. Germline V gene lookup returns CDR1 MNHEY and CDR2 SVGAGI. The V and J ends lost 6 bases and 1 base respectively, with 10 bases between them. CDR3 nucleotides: TGTGCCAGCAGCAAACTCGGGTCCTACGAGCAGTACTTC. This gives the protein CASSKLGSYEQYF.

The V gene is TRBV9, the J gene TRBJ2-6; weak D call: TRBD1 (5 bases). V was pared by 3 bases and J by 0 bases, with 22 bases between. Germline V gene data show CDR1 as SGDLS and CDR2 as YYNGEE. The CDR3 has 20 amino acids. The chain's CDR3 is CASSAPRRGTLSSGANVLTF. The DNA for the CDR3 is TGTGCCAGCAGCGCCCCAAGAAGGGGCACTTTAAGCTCTGGGGCCAACGTCCTGACTTTC. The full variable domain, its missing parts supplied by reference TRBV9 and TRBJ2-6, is DSGVTQTPKHLITATGQRVTLRCSPRSGDLSVYWYQQSLDQGLQFLIQYYNGEERAKGNILERFSAQQFPDLHSELNLSSLELGDSALYFCASSAPRRGTLSSGANVLTFGAGSRLTVL.

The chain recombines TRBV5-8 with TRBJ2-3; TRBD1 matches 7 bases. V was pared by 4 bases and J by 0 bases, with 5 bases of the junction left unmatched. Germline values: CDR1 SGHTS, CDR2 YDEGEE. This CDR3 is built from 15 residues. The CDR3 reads CASSLGTASTDTQYF. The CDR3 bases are TGTGCCAGCAGCCTCGGGACAGCCAGCACAGATACGCAGTATTTT.

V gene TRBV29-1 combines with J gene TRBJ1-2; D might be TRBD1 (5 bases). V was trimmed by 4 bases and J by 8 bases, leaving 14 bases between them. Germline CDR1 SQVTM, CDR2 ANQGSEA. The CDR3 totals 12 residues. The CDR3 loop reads CSVAPTDFGYTF. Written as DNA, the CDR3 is TGCAGCGTTGCCCCGACAGATTTCGGCTACACCTTC.

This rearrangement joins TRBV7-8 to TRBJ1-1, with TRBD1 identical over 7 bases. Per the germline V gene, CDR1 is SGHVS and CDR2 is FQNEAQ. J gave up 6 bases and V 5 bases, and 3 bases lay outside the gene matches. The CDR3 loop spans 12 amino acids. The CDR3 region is CASSPGGSEAFF. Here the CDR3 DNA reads TGTGCCAGCAGCCCAGGGGGTTCTGAAGCTTTCTTT.

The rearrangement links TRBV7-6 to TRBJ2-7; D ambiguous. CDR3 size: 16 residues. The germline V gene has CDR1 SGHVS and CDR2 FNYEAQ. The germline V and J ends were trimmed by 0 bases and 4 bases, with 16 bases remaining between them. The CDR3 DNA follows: TGTGCCAGCAGCTTAGCATCGGGTATCGAGATTTACGAGCAGTACTTC. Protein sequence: CASSLASGIEIYEQYF. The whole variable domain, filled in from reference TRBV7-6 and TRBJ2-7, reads GAGVSQSPRYKVTKRGQDVALRCDPISGHVSLYWYRQALGQGPEFLTYFNYEAQQDKSGLPNDRFSAERPEGSISTLTIQRTEQRDSAMYRCASSLASGIEIYEQYFGPGTRLTVT.

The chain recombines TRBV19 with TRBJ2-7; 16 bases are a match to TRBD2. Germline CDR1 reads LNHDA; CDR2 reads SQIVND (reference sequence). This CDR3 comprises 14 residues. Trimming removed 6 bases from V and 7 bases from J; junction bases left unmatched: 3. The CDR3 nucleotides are TGTGCCAGTAGGGGACTAGCGGGAGGGGGGGAGCAGTACTTC. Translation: CASRGLAGGGEQYF.